The rows below give T cell receptor beta chains drawn from one sample of a study of T-cell memory formation after mild COVID-19. From the 5' RACE reads, TCRdb called clonotypes with MiXCR, one entry per CDR3 protein. This table holds roughly 110,000 distinct CDR3 sequences, around an eighth found once. The sequencing input was PBMCs or a T cell subset sorted from them (not recorded which). Every receptor here comes from an adult woman who had mild COVID-19 (a few samples of this study predate the infection). Cell type and time point are not known. CDR3s include the opening cysteine and the closing phenylalanine or tryptophan. Each record gives: J gene, clone size, V gene, D gene, CDR3 protein, CDR3 DNA. The D gene is left open where the match is weak. The size field is filled for only some rows; it gives once, few, many or a size class.

>TRBJ2-3|.|TRBV5-1|TRBD1
CASSDGTGQGDTQYF
TGCGCCAGCAGCGACGGGACAGGGCAGGGAGATACGCAGTATTTT
>TRBJ1-2|few|TRBV12-3/TRBV12-4|.
CASRGPPNYGYTF
TGTGCCAGCAGAGGCCCTCCTAACTATGGCTACACCTTC
>TRBJ2-5|few|TRBV9|TRBD2
CASSVAGLAGVKETQYF
TGTGCCAGCAGCGTAGCTGGACTAGCGGGGGTTAAAGAGACCCAGTACTTC
>TRBJ2-7|few|TRBV6-1|.
CASSELDGTSYEQYF
TGTGCCAGCAGTGAACTGGACGGGACATCCTACGAGCAGTACTTC
>TRBJ2-7|.|TRBV15|.
CATSPNRETYEQYF
TGTGCCACCAGCCCAAACAGGGAAACCTACGAGCAGTACTTC
>TRBJ2-2|.|TRBV4-1|.
CASSQGPGITGELFF
TGCGCCAGCAGCCAAGGGCCGGGAATTACCGGGGAGCTGTTTTTT
>TRBJ2-1|few|TRBV4-3|TRBD2
CASSQEGTSGHNEQFF
TGCGCCAGCAGCCAAGAGGGGACTAGCGGGCACAATGAGCAGTTCTTC
>TRBJ1-2|.|TRBV15|.
CATSSGQTHNYGYTF
TGTGCCACCAGCAGCGGACAGACCCATAACTATGGCTACACCTTC
>TRBJ1-2|few|TRBV6-6|TRBD1
CASSYSTWDRGDGYTF
TGTGCCAGCAGTTACTCCACCTGGGACAGGGGGGATGGCTACACCTTC
>TRBJ1-5|few|TRBV4-3|.
CASSQVRARGLQPQHF
TGCGCCAGCAGCCAAGTTAGGGCCAGGGGTCTTCAGCCCCAGCATTTT
>TRBJ2-1|.|TRBV7-8|TRBD2
CASSFRDYDNEQFF
TGTGCCAGCAGCTTCCGGGACTACGACAATGAGCAGTTCTTC
>TRBJ1-1|many|TRBV4-3|TRBD1
CASSTAGGFDTEAFF
TGCGCCAGCAGCACCGCAGGGGGCTTCGACACTGAAGCTTTCTTT
>TRBJ2-1|few|TRBV5-6|.
CASSLVEGYNEQFF
TGTGCCAGCAGCTTGGTGGAAGGGTACAATGAGCAGTTCTTC
>TRBJ2-7|.|TRBV14|.
CASSQVNQYEQYF
TGTGCCAGCAGCCAAGTAAATCAGTACGAGCAGTACTTC
>TRBJ2-3|.|TRBV5-1|.
CASIQAGSGTDTQYF
TGCGCCAGCATCCAGGCCGGGTCGGGCACAGATACGCAGTATTTT
>TRBJ2-1|.|TRBV7-6|.
CASSLAVSGSYNEQFF
TGTGCCAGCAGCTTGGCGGTGAGCGGGTCCTACAATGAGCAGTTCTTC